This T cell receptor beta chain comes out of a study of blood T cell repertoires in COVID-19. The participants were between about 18 and 90 years old and came from some 23 US areas. Grouping used clinical history reported by participants in a survey and questionnaire. The CDR3 covers 15 residues. Germline V gene sequence: CDR1 SEHNR, CDR2 FQNEAQ (reference sequence). V gave up 6 bases and J gave up 0 bases, with 12 bases separating them. TCRdb's table, derived via immunoSEQ multiplex PCR, lists solely in-frame clones and lacks some. The data show under 250,000 clones, 70% to 90% seen once. This clone was counted many times.

V usage is TRBV7-9 and J usage is TRBJ2-1; D call uncertain. The receptor's source is a man aged 35-49 years who had recovered from COVID-19. Sequencing was performed on PBMCs or T cells enriched from blood (not recorded which). CDR3 sequence reads: CASRYGLSSYNEQFF. CDR3 in DNA: TGTGCCAGCAGGTATGGCCTCAGCTCCTACAATGAGCAGTTCTTC. Drawing the rest from reference TRBV7-9 and TRBJ2-1, the complete variable domain is DTGVSQNPRHKITKRGQNVTFRCDPISEHNRLYWYRQTLGQGPEFLTYFQNEAQLEKSRLLSDRFSAERPKGSFSTLEIQRTEQGDSAMYLCASRYGLSSYNEQFFGPGTRLTVL.